This T cell receptor beta chain was sequenced during a study of cytomegalovirus exposure and HLA in healthy donors. About the research overall: A subsequent analysis stated that the approximately 110 validation repertoires were run on the same platform as the 650 to 850 first-cohort repertoires.

Measured with immunoSEQ multiplex PCR; TCRdb has only the in-frame clones, and not every one. This table has about 310,000 clones, 88% appearing once. Regarding the study as a whole: Published work reported that the classifier diagnosed cytomegalovirus status with high specificity and sensitivity. There were a few CMV-associated chains whose specificity for CMV antigens was confirmed in vitro.

On this clone: Its antigen is as yet unknown.

V dropped 2 bases and J dropped 4; count of bases not matched to a gene: 4. The CDR3 is 15 amino acids. Germline CDR1 is MNHNY and CDR2 is SVGAGI (reference sequence). The source material was PBMCs. The clonotype comes from a man in his thirties or forties in good health and CMV-seronegative. The chain links TRBV6-6 to TRBJ2-5, with 10 positions matching TRBD1. The CDR3 protein is CASSYTDRGRETQYF. The CDR3 bases are TGTGCCAGCAGTTACACCGACAGGGGGCGAGAGACCCAGTACTTC.